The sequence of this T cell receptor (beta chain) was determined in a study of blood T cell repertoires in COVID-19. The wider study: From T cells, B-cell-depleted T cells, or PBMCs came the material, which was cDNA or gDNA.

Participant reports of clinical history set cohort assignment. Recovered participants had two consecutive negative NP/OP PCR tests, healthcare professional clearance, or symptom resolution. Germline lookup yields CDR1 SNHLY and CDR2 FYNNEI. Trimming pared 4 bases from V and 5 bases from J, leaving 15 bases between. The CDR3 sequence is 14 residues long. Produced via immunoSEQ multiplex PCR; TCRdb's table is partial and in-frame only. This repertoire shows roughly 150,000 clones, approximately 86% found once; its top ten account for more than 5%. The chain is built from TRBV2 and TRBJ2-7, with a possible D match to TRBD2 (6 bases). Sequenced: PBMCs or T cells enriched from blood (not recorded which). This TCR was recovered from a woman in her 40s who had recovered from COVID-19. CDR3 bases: TGTGCCAGCAGTGGCGGGACCCAGGGACACGAGCAGTACTTC. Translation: CASSGGTQGHEQYF.